The 18 T cell receptor beta chains given below trace back to one sample, sequenced in a study of shared clonotypes between healthy human individuals. The protocol was immunoSEQ multiplex PCR, while the TCRdb copy is restricted to in-frame clones and leaves out a portion. The sample consists of 2 million to 2.5 million clones, 80% to 95% of them appearing once. Sample: naive CD4+ T cells from PBMCs. Documented subset: CD45RA+ positively selected. The receptor source for this set is a man younger than 30 in good health. Some clones in this sample may be carry-over from other donors' samples.

This clone was detected once. This chain connects TRBV9 to TRBJ1-5, with D unresolved. The length of the CDR3 is 17 residues. Trimming stripped 0 bases from V and 5 bases from J, with 18 bases between. Germline V gene lookup returns CDR1 SGDLS and CDR2 YYNGEE. Written as DNA, the CDR3 is TGTGCCAGCAGCGTAGGTAACAGCCTTGACCAGGATCAGCCCCAGCATTTT. Amino acids: CASSVGNSLDQDQPQHF.

Comments on this clone: This sample also contains other DNA sequences that code for the same CDR3. The V gene is TRBV5-1, the J gene TRBJ1-1; D is unclear. The ends were cut back, 1 base at V and 2 bases at J, with 6 bases in the middle. The CDR3 totals 13 residues. Germline V gene data show CDR1 as SGHRS and CDR2 as YFSETQ. For the CDR3, the DNA is TGCGCCAGCAGCTTGCAACCCAACACTGAAGCTTTCTTT. This encodes CASSLQPNTEAFF.

This chain connects TRBV6-6 to TRBJ2-5; the D call may be TRBD1 or TRBD2 (7 bases each). This CDR3 spans 13 amino acids. Germline assignment: CDR1 MNHNY and CDR2 SVGAGI (reference sequence). Trimming removed 6 bases at V and 5 bases at J, with 13 bases between. This CDR3 reads CASSGGTVETQYF. The CDR3 DNA reads TGTGCCAGCAGCGGGGGGACAGTGGAGACCCAGTACTTC.

This chain's CDR3 is CASSVPSKNEQFF. The DNA of the CDR3 is TGTGCCAGCAGCGTACCCTCGAAGAATGAGCAGTTCTTC. V gene TRBV9 combines with J gene TRBJ2-1, with D hard to call. The germline V and J ends were trimmed by 1 base and 7 bases, with 9 bases remaining between them. Germline loops: CDR1 SGDLS, CDR2 YYNGEE. This CDR3 is 13 amino acids long.

This chain joins TRBV4-2 and TRBJ1-3, with D possibly being TRBD1 (5 bases). The germline CDR1 and CDR2 sequences are LGHNA and YNFKEQ. The CDR3 is made up of 18 amino acids. V was cut by 1 base and J by 4 bases, with 20 bases left in between. The chain's CDR3 is CASSQVRQGGSEGNTIYF. CDR3 in DNA: TGTGCCAGCAGCCAAGTTCGCCAGGGAGGATCTGAGGGAAACACCATATATTTT.

Points on this clone: Other nucleotide sequences in the sample specify the same CDR3. V gene TRBV5-6 combines with J gene TRBJ2-1, with TRBD2 matching over 7 bases. The CDR3 has 15 amino acids. Unmatched junction bases numbered 5, after V lost 1 base and J lost 4 bases. Germline V CDR1 and CDR2: SGHDT, YYEEEE. This CDR3 reads CASSLRTSGYNEQFF. The CDR3 DNA reads as TGTGCCAGCAGCTTGAGGACTAGTGGTTACAATGAGCAGTTCTTC.

V and J are TRBV19 and TRBJ1-1, with D uncertain. This CDR3 spans 13 amino acids. Germline V CDR1 and CDR2: LNHDA, SQIVND (reference sequence). Trimming took 7 bases from V and 6 from J, leaving 15 bases between them. CDR3 loop: CASTHPQFSEAFF. The CDR3 coding sequence is TGTGCCAGTACCCACCCCCAGTTTTCTGAAGCTTTCTTT.

The rearrangement joins TRBV9 to TRBJ2-1, with TRBD2 matching over 7 bases. Germline CDR1 and CDR2: SGDLS and YYNGEE. The CDR3 runs 17 residues. Losses at the gene ends were 4 bases for V and 6 bases for J; bases not matched to a gene: 16. CDR3 sequence: CASSTTPVASGGNEQFF. The DNA of the CDR3 is TGTGCCAGCAGCACCACGCCGGTGGCTAGCGGTGGCAATGAGCAGTTCTTC.

The gene calls are TRBV6-1 and TRBJ2-2, with 11 positions matching TRBD1. Trimming removed 6 bases from V and 4 bases from J; junction bases left unmatched: 4. CDR3 length equals 15 residues. Germline assignment: CDR1 MNHNS and CDR2 SASEGT. CDR3 nucleotides: TGTGCCAGCAGCTGGGGACAGGGGGGCACCGGGGAGCTGTTTTTT. Protein sequence: CASSWGQGGTGELFF.

This chain connects TRBV18 to TRBJ2-6, with D maybe TRBD1 (6 bases). The CDR3 totals 21 residues. The germline CDR1 and CDR2 sequences are KGHSH and LQKENI. Trimming left V 6 bases short and J 0 bases short, with 27 bases between. Here the CDR3 DNA reads TGTGCCAGCTCCCGCCTGCCTAGTGGGGGCTGGGAATCCTCTGGGGCCAACGTCCTGACTTTC. This sequence encodes CASSRLPSGGWESSGANVLTF.

The rearrangement uses TRBV6-1 and TRBJ2-1; 10 bases agree with TRBD2. J lost 10 bases, V lost 2 bases, and 11 bases had no gene match. This CDR3 is 16 amino acids long. Germline lookup yields CDR1 MNHNS and CDR2 SASEGT. CDR3 region: CASSEPSLAGVGEQFF. CDR3 sequence (DNA): TGTGCCAGCAGTGAACCTAGTCTAGCGGGAGTCGGAGAGCAGTTCTTC.

The chain recombines TRBV19 with TRBJ2-4, with TRBD1 identical over 7 bases. V shed 8 bases, J shed 3 bases, and the junction held 10 bases outside the gene matches. CDR1 is LNHDA and CDR2 is SQIVND in the germline V gene (reference sequence). The CDR3 consists of 15 residues. The CDR3 spells CASSSDRVGKNIQYF. In DNA form, the CDR3 reads TGTGCCAGTTCCAGTGACAGGGTAGGCAAAAACATTCAGTACTTC. The full variable domain, with the rest looked up from reference TRBV19 and TRBJ2-4, is DGGITQSPKYLFRKEGQNVTLSCEQNLNHDAMYWYRQDPGQGLRLIYYSQIVNDFQKGDIAEGYSVSREKKESFPLTVTSAQKNPTAFYLCASSSDRVGKNIQYFGAGTRLSVL.

As to this clone: Other DNA sequences in this specimen translate into the identical CDR3. The V gene is TRBV9, the J gene TRBJ1-3, with D unresolved. The CDR3 totals 14 residues. V gave up 0 bases and J gave up 4 bases, with 8 bases separating them. Germline lookup yields CDR1 SGDLS and CDR2 YYNGEE. CDR3 sequence (DNA): TGTGCCAGCAGCGTAGTTGGATCGGGAAACACCATATATTTT. Its translation is CASSVVGSGNTIYF.

This chain links TRBV29-1 with TRBJ1-1, with TRBD1 as a possible D gene (5 bases). The germline CDR1 and CDR2 sequences are SQVTM and ANQGSEA. The CDR3 totals 13 residues. The V and J ends lost 7 bases and 0 bases respectively, with 12 bases between them. This CDR3 reads CSAQDTLNTEAFF. DNA of the CDR3: TGCAGCGCCCAGGACACACTGAACACTGAAGCTTTCTTT.

The gene calls are TRBV11-2 and TRBJ2-7; D is perhaps TRBD2 (5 bases). Trimming stripped 4 bases from V and 1 base from J, with 17 bases between. This CDR3 has 16 residues. Germline V gene sequence: CDR1 SGHAT, CDR2 FQNNGV. The CDR3 DNA is TGTGCCAGCAGCTCCGACTGGCGGGCGCAGTCCTACGAGCAGTACTTC. Translating it yields CASSSDWRAQSYEQYF.

This chain connects TRBV5-4 to TRBJ1-2; a weak D match, TRBD1 (6 bases). Per the germline V gene, CDR1 is SGHNT and CDR2 is YYREEE (reference sequence). V lost 2 bases to trimming and J lost 2 bases, with 13 bases between them. The CDR3 is 15 amino acids. CDR3 sequence (DNA): TGTGCCAGCAGCTTTCCCCGCGGACAGAACTATGGCTACACCTTC. Translation gives CASSFPRGQNYGYTF. The entire variable domain, with the rest obtained from reference TRBV5-4 and TRBJ1-2, is as follows: ETGVTQSPTHLIKTRGQQVTLRCSSQSGHNTVSWYQQALGQGPQFIFQYYREEENGRGNFPPRFSGLQFPNYSSELNVNALELDDSALYLCASSFPRGQNYGYTFGSGTRLTVV.

V is TRBV15 and J is TRBJ2-7; possible D gene TRBD2, 6 bases. V was shortened by 5 bases and J by 0 bases, with 8 bases between the two germline ends. Germline-derived CDR1 and CDR2 are LNHNV and YYDKDF (reference sequence). The CDR3 runs 13 residues. In nucleotides, the CDR3 is TGTGCCACCAGCGGGAGGCACTCCTACGAGCAGTACTTC. Translated: CATSGRHSYEQYF.

CDR3 sequence reads: CASSRQLTEQFF. In DNA form, the CDR3 reads TGTGCCAGCAGCCGGCAGCTTACTGAGCAGTTCTTC. This chain joins TRBV11-3 and TRBJ2-1; D gene unclear. This CDR3 region has 12 residues. V shed 5 bases and J shed 9 bases, with 11 bases lying between them. CDR1 and CDR2 from the germline V gene are SGHNT and YENEEA.